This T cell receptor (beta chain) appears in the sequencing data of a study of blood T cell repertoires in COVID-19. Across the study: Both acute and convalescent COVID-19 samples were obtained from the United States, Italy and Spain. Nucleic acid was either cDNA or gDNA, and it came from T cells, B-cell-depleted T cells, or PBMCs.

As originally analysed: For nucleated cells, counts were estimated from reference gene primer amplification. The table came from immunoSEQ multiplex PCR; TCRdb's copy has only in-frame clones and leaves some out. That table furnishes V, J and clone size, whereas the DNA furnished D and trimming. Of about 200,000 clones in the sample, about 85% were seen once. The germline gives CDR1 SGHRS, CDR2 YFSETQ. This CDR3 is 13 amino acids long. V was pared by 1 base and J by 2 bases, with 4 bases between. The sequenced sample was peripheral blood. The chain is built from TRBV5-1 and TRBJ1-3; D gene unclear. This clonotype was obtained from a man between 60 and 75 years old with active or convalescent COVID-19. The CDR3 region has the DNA TGCGCCAGCAGCTTGTACACTGGAAACACCATATATTTT. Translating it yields CASSLYTGNTIYF.